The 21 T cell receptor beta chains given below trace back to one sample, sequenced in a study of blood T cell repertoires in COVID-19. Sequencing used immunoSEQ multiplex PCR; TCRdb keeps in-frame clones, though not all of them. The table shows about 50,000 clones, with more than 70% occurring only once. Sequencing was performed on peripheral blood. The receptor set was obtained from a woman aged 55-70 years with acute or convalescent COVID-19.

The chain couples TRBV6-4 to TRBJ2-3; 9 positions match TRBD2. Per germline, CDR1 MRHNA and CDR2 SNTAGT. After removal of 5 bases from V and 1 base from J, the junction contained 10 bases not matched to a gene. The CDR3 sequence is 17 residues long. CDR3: CASSPTPSGVGTDTQYF. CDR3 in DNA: TGTGCCAGCAGTCCCACGCCTAGCGGGGTGGGCACAGATACGCAGTATTTT.

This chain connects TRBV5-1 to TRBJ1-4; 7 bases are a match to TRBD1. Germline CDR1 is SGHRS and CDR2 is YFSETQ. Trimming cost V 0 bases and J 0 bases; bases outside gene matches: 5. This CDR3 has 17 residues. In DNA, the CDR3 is TGCGCCAGCAGCTTGGGGGACAGCCTTGCAACTAATGAAAAACTGTTTTTT. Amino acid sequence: CASSLGDSLATNEKLFF.

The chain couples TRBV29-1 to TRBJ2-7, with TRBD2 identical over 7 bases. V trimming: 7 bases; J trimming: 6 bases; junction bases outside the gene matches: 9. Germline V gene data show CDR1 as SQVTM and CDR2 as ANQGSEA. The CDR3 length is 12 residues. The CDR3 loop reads CSGGLWGGEQYF. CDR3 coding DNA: TGCAGCGGCGGTCTATGGGGGGGCGAGCAGTACTTC.

CDR3 coding DNA: TGTGCCAGCAGCTTCGTTGGGGGCGCGGTACAAGAGACCCAGTACTTC. Translation: CASSFVGGAVQETQYF. This chain uses TRBV5-6 with TRBJ2-5, with D possibly being TRBD1 (6 bases). Deletions cut 2 bases from V and 2 bases from J, with 16 bases between. Germline CDR1 and CDR2: SGHDT and YYEEEE. This CDR3 comprises 16 residues.

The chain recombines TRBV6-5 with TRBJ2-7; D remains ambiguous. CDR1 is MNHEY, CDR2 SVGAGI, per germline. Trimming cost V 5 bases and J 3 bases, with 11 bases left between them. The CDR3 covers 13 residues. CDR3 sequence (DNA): TGTGCCAGCAGTCCCTCTGGCCGCTACGAGCAGTACTTC. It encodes CASSPSGRYEQYF.

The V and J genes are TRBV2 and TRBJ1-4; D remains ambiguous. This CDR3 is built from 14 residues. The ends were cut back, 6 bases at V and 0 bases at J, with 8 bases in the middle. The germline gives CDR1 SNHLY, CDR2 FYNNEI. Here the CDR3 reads CASRYTSTNEKLFF. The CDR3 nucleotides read TGTGCCAGCAGGTACACGTCAACTAATGAAAAACTGTTTTTT.

CDR3: CASSEGTGAYEQYF. CDR3 DNA: TGTGCCAGCAGCGAGGGGACAGGGGCCTACGAGCAGTACTTC. The chain couples TRBV9 to TRBJ2-7; TRBD1 agrees at 10 bases. The CDR3 consists of 14 residues. V shed 3 bases and J 2 bases; nucleotides not matched to a gene: 2. CDR1 SGDLS and CDR2 YYNGEE come from the germline V gene.

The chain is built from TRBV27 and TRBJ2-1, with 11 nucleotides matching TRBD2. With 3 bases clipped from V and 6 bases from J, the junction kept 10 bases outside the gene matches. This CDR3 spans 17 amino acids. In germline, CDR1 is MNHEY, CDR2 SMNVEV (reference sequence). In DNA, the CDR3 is TGTGCCAGCAGTTTCCTATATGCTAGCGGGGGGATCAATGAGCAGTTCTTC. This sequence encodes CASSFLYASGGINEQFF.

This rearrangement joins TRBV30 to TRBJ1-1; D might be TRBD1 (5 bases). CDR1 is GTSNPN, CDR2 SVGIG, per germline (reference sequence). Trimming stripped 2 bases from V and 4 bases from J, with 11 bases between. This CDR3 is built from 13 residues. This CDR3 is CAWSMQGGTEAFF. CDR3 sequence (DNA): TGTGCCTGGAGTATGCAGGGAGGCACTGAAGCTTTCTTT.

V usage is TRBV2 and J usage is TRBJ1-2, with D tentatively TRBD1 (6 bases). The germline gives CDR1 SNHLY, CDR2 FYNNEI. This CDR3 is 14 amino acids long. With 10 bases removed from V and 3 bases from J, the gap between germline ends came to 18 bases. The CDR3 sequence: CAKNRAQADYGYTF. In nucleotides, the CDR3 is TGTGCCAAAAACAGGGCTCAGGCCGACTATGGCTACACCTTC.

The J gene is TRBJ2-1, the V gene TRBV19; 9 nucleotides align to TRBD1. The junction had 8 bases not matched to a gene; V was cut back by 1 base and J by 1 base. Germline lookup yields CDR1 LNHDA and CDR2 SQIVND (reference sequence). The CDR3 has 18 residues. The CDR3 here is CASSIANRGQVSYNEQFF. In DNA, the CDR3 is TGTGCCAGTAGTATAGCTAACAGGGGGCAGGTGTCCTACAATGAGCAGTTCTTC.

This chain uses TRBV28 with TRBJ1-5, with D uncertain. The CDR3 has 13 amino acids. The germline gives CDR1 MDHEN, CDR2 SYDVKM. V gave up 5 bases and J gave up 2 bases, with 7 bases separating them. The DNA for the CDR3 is TGTGCCAGCAGTCTACTTGGCAATCAGCCCCAGCATTTT. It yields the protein CASSLLGNQPQHF.

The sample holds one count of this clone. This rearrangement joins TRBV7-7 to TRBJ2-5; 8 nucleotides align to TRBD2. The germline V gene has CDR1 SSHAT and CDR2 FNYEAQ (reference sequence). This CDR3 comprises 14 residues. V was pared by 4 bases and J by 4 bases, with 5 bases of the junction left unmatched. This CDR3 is CASSSGLVPETQYF. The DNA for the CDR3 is TGTGCCAGCAGCTCGGGACTAGTCCCAGAGACCCAGTACTTC.

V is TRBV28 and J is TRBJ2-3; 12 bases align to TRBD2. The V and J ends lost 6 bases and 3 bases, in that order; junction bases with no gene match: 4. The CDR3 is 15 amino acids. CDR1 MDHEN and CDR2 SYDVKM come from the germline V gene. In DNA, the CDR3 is TGTGCCAGCAGCCAACTAGCGGGGGGAACAGATACGCAGTATTTT. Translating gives CASSQLAGGTDTQYF.

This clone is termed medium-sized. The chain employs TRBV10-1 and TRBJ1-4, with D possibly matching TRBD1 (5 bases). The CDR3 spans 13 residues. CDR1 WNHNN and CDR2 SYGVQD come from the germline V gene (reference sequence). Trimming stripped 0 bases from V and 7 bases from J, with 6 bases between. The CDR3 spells CASSESTVEKLFF. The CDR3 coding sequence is TGCGCCAGCAGTGAGTCGACAGTTGAAAAACTGTTTTTT.

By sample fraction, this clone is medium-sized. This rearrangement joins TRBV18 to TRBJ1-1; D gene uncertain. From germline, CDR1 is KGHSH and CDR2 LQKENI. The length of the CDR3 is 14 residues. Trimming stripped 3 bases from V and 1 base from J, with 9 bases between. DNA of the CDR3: TGTGCCAGCTCACCGGCAGGTAGGAACACTGAAGCTTTCTTT. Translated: CASSPAGRNTEAFF.

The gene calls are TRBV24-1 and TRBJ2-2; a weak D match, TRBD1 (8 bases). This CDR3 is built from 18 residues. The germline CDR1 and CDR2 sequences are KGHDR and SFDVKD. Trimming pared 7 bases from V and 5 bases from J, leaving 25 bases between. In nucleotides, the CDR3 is TGTGCCACCAGGCCTACTACAGGGGGGGACACCCCGACCGGGGAGCTGTTTTTT. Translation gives CATRPTTGGDTPTGELFF.

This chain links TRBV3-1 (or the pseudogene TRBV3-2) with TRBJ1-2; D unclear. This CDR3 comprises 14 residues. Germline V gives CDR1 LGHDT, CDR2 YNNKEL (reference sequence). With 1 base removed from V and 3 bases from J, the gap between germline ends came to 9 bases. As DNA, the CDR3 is TGTGCCAGCAGCCAAGCCAGGCTCCACTATGGCTACACCTTC. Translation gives CASSQARLHYGYTF.

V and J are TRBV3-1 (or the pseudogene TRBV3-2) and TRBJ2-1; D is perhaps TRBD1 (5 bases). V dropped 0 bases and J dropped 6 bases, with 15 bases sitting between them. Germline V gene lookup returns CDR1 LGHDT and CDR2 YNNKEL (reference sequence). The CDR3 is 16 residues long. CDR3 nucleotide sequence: TGTGCCAGCAGCCAAGACCGGTCAGGGCTGTCCAATGAGCAGTTCTTC. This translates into CASSQDRSGLSNEQFF.

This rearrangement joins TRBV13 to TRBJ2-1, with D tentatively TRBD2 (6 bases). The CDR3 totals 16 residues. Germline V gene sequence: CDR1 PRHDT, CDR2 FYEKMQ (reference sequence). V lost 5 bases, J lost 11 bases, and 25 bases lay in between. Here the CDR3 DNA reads TGTGCCAGCAGCCCAGAGGCCGGGACTCCCCCCTCGCAGCAGTTCTTC. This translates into CASSPEAGTPPSQQFF.

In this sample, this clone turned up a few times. The CDR3 reads CARCANRALSYEQYF. The CDR3 DNA reads as TGTGCCAGATGCGCCAACAGGGCCCTCTCCTACGAGCAGTACTTC. The genes are TRBV3-1 (or the pseudogene TRBV3-2) and TRBJ2-7; tentatively, D is TRBD1 (6 bases). Germline V CDR1 and CDR2: LGHDT, YNNKEL (reference sequence). The V end was cut by 9 bases, the J end by 0 bases, with 18 bases between. This CDR3 has 15 amino acids.